The 19 T cell receptor beta chains below come from one sample, sequenced in a study of cytomegalovirus exposure and HLA in healthy donors. This PCR relied on a set of 60 Vbeta primers and 13 Jbeta primers. Assay used: immunoSEQ multiplex PCR; TCRdb lists only in-frame clones, some missing. The sample has 150,000 or so clones; the top ten hold around 1.5%. Sequencing used PBMCs. The receptors here all came from a woman aged 45-59 years in good health and CMV-seronegative.

The J gene is TRBJ1-3, the V gene TRBV29-1, with D possibly matching TRBD1 (6 bases). Per germline, CDR1 SQVTM and CDR2 ANQGSEA. V was cut by 6 bases and J by 3 bases, with 12 bases left in between. The CDR3 runs to 13 residues. The CDR3 bases are TGCAGCGTCGACAGACAGGTTGGAAACACCATATATTTT. Amino acid sequence: CSVDRQVGNTIYF.

The chain recombines TRBV9 with TRBJ2-7; TRBD1 agrees at 8 bases. Germline V gene data show CDR1 as SGDLS and CDR2 as YYNGEE. V was clipped by 1 base and J by 2 bases; unmatched bases: 5. The CDR3 has 15 residues. This CDR3 is CASSVLPGGPYEQYF. As DNA, the CDR3 is TGTGCCAGCAGCGTATTACCAGGGGGCCCCTACGAGCAGTACTTC.

The chain couples TRBV7-2 to TRBJ2-2, with 7 bases aligning to TRBD1. CDR1 is SGHTA and CDR2 is FQGNSA in the germline V gene. The CDR3 totals 14 residues. With 0 bases clipped from V and 7 bases from J, the junction kept 2 bases outside the gene matches. The CDR3 loop is CASSLAGTVGELFF. DNA of the CDR3: TGTGCCAGCAGCTTAGCAGGGACAGTCGGGGAGCTGTTTTTT.

The chain joins TRBV6-5 to TRBJ1-5, with a tentative D call TRBD1 (5 bases). V lost 5 bases to trimming and J lost 10 bases, with 15 bases between them. CDR1 MNHEY and CDR2 SVGAGI come from the germline V gene. The CDR3 is 13 residues long. In DNA form, the CDR3 reads TGTGCCAGCAGTGCGGGACCTGCCCGACCCCAGCATTTT. Residues: CASSAGPARPQHF.

The chain carries TRBV9 and TRBJ1-2; possibly TRBD1 for D (5 bases). This CDR3 contains 15 residues. Germline CDR1 SGDLS, CDR2 YYNGEE. V lost 0 bases, J lost 6 bases, and 15 bases lay in between. CDR3: CASSVDWGRGNGYTF. The CDR3 DNA reads as TGTGCCAGCAGCGTAGACTGGGGCCGTGGAAATGGCTACACCTTC. The variable domain in full, with the rest retrieved from reference TRBV9 and TRBJ1-2, is DSGVTQTPKHLITATGQRVTLRCSPRSGDLSVYWYQQSLDQGLQFLIQYYNGEERAKGNILERFSAQQFPDLHSELNLSSLELGDSALYFCASSVDWGRGNGYTFGSGTRLTVV.

The V gene is TRBV19, the J gene TRBJ1-4; D not resolved. This CDR3 is built from 14 residues. V gave up 3 bases and J gave up 8 bases, with 13 bases separating them. Germline CDR1 LNHDA, CDR2 SQIVND (reference sequence). The CDR3 region is CASSISRGYEKLFF. CDR3 bases: TGTGCCAGTAGTATCTCCCGGGGATACGAAAAACTGTTTTTT.

The chain uses TRBV6-5 and TRBJ1-5; D call uncertain. This CDR3 contains 13 residues. Per the germline V gene, CDR1 is MNHEY and CDR2 is SVGAGI. V shed 6 bases and J shed 4 bases, with 10 bases lying between them. Written as DNA, the CDR3 is TGTGCCAGCAGCCTCTGGAGGAATCAGCCCCAGCATTTT. Residues: CASSLWRNQPQHF.

The chain combines TRBV6-5 with TRBJ1-5, with TRBD1 as a possible D gene (5 bases). V was clipped by 6 bases and J by 0 bases, with 12 bases between them. CDR1 and CDR2 from the germline V gene are MNHEY and SVGAGI. The CDR3 covers 15 residues. The CDR3 reads CASRSTGYSNQPQHF. CDR3 nucleotides: TGTGCCAGCAGGTCCACAGGTTATAGCAATCAGCCCCAGCATTTT.

The rearrangement uses TRBV10-3 and TRBJ2-3; 9 nucleotides line up with TRBD2. The germline gives CDR1 ENHRY, CDR2 SYGVKD. CDR3 length equals 15 residues. V was clipped by 4 bases and J by 5 bases; unmatched bases: 7. Here the CDR3 reads CAISGGGGAVDTQYF. Here the CDR3 DNA reads TGTGCCATCAGTGGTGGCGGGGGGGCAGTAGATACGCAGTATTTT.

V is TRBV5-1 and J is TRBJ2-7; 8 bases align to TRBD1. The germline V gene has CDR1 SGHRS and CDR2 YFSETQ. CDR3 length: 14 amino acids. V dropped 6 bases and J dropped 4; count of bases not matched to a gene: 9. CDR3 sequence reads: CASMKGQGPYEQYF. The CDR3 region has the DNA TGCGCCAGCATGAAAGGACAGGGCCCTTACGAGCAGTACTTC.

The genes are TRBV5-1 and TRBJ2-5; 14 bases match TRBD2. Germline V lookup: CDR1 SGHRS, CDR2 YFSETQ. The CDR3 spans 16 residues. With 2 bases clipped from V and 2 bases from J, the junction kept 2 bases outside the gene matches. The CDR3 DNA is TGCGCCAGCAGCTTTGGGACTAGCGGGGGTCAAGAGACCCAGTACTTC. It translates to CASSFGTSGGQETQYF.

The chain combines TRBV6-5 with TRBJ1-4; 7 bases map to TRBD1. From germline, CDR1 is MNHEY and CDR2 SVGAGI. The CDR3 runs 13 residues. V shed 6 bases and J 8 bases; nucleotides not matched to a gene: 6. The CDR3 DNA sequence: TGTGCCAGCAGCACACTGACAGGGGAAAAACTGTTTTTT. It specifies CASSTLTGEKLFF.

The chain employs TRBV11-2 and TRBJ2-2; 9 bases are a match to TRBD2. V trimming: 4 bases; J trimming: 6 bases; junction bases outside the gene matches: 3. CDR1 and CDR2 from the germline V gene are SGHAT and FQNNGV. The CDR3 length is 14 residues. The CDR3 protein is CASSSGLASGELFF. CDR3 nucleotides: TGTGCCAGCAGCTCGGGACTAGCATCCGGGGAGCTGTTTTTT.

This chain uses TRBV4-2 with TRBJ1-6; D is perhaps TRBD1 (6 bases). This CDR3 contains 18 residues. V was cut by 0 bases and J by 8 bases, with 20 bases left in between. In germline, CDR1 is LGHNA, CDR2 YNFKEQ. The CDR3 region is CASSQELGGAGRYSPLHF. CDR3 nucleotide sequence: TGTGCCAGCAGCCAAGAGCTTGGGGGGGCAGGGCGATATTCACCCCTCCACTTT.

This chain uses TRBV4-1 with TRBJ1-6; TRBD1 matches 9 bases. With 3 bases clipped from V and 4 bases from J, the junction kept 7 bases outside the gene matches. Germline V gene data show CDR1 as MGHRA and CDR2 as YSYEKL. The CDR3 consists of 17 residues. CDR3 sequence reads: CASSHRDRDRYNSPLHF. The CDR3 nucleotides read TGCGCCAGCAGCCACCGGGACAGGGATAGGTATAATTCACCCCTCCACTTT.

V usage is TRBV5-1 and J usage is TRBJ2-2; 8 nucleotides match TRBD2. Per the germline V gene, CDR1 is SGHRS and CDR2 is YFSETQ. CDR3 size: 15 residues. V dropped 4 bases and J dropped 1; count of bases not matched to a gene: 3. CDR3 in DNA: TGCGCCAGCAGCCGGGAGGGGTTGAACACCGGGGAGCTGTTTTTT. Translating gives CASSREGLNTGELFF.

The chain's CDR3 is CASSEGSGGAVFTQYF. CDR3 in DNA: TGTGCCAGCAGTGAAGGGAGCGGGGGGGCCGTGTTCACGCAGTATTTT. The chain has TRBV6-1 and TRBJ2-3; 10 bases match TRBD2. With V trimmed by 1 base and J by 9 bases, 10 bases remained unmatched. The length of the CDR3 is 16 residues. Germline assignment: CDR1 MNHNS and CDR2 SASEGT.

J is TRBJ2-7 and V is TRBV18, with D possibly being TRBD1 (6 bases). Germline V gene sequence: CDR1 KGHSH, CDR2 LQKENI. Between the trimmed V and J ends, which lost 6 bases and 3 bases, there was a span of 15 bases. The CDR3 sequence is 14 residues long. CDR3: CASSPSQGNYEQYF. The CDR3 DNA reads TGTGCCAGCTCCCCCTCCCAGGGGAACTACGAGCAGTACTTC.

This chain connects TRBV4-3 to TRBJ2-3; TRBD1 is a possible D gene (6 bases). CDR1 is LGHNA, CDR2 YSLEER, per germline. CDR3 length: 14 amino acids. Trimming removed 2 bases at V and 10 bases at J, with 16 bases between. CDR3 DNA sequence: TGCGCCAGCAGCCAAAATATAGGGGGAGAGGCGCAGTATTTT. It yields the protein CASSQNIGGEAQYF.